Presented here are 7 T cell receptor beta chains from one specimen sequenced in a study of T cell responses to AZD1222 COVID-19 vaccine. The data were produced by immunoSEQ multiplex PCR, yet TCRdb's version contains in-frame clones alone and is incomplete. Here the sample spans some 200,000 clones, 75% to 90% being singletons. Sequences were derived from peripheral blood, sampled on day 0 of AZD1222 vaccination. Receptors were obtained from an adult in good health.

This rearrangement joins TRBV19 to TRBJ2-2; D ambiguous. The V end was cut by 3 bases, the J end by 1 base, with 9 bases between. The CDR3 runs 15 residues. Per germline, CDR1 LNHDA and CDR2 SQIVND (reference sequence). This CDR3 is CASSIPQMNTGELFF. In DNA form, the CDR3 reads TGTGCCAGTAGTATCCCGCAGATGAACACCGGGGAGCTGTTTTTT. The whole variable domain, filled in from reference TRBV19 and TRBJ2-2, reads DGGITQSPKYLFRKEGQNVTLSCEQNLNHDAMYWYRQDPGQGLRLIYYSQIVNDFQKGDIAEGYSVSREKKESFPLTVTSAQKNPTAFYLCASSIPQMNTGELFFGEGSRLTVL.

This chain uses TRBV6-7 with TRBJ2-1; a possible D gene is TRBD1 (5 bases). TRBV6-7 is marked as an open reading frame, function uncertain. There are 11 residues in the CDR3. The V gene lost 6 bases and the J gene lost 15 bases, with 15 bases spanning the gap. CDR3 DNA: TGTGCCAGCAGCCAGGGATTGTGTCCGTTCTTC. Translating it yields CASSQGLCPFF.

V gene TRBV11-2 combines with J gene TRBJ2-7; no firm D call. The V end lost 3 bases, the J end lost 3 bases, and 12 bases lay between the germline ends. CDR1 and CDR2 (germline): SGHAT, FQNNGV. This CDR3 region has 14 residues. CDR3 DNA: TGTGCCAGCAGCTTGACCCCATCAGGCTACGAGCAGTACTTC. Protein: CASSLTPSGYEQYF.

This sequence joins TRBV28 and TRBJ2-1, with D possibly TRBD2 on 6 matching bases. Germline V CDR1 and CDR2: MDHEN, SYDVKM. The CDR3 runs 14 residues. The V and J ends lost 5 bases and 2 bases respectively, with 10 bases between them. CDR3 bases: TGTGCCAGCAGTGATAGCGGTACCTACAATGAGCAGTTCTTC. It is translated as CASSDSGTYNEQFF. The full variable domain, rest sourced from reference TRBV28 and TRBJ2-1, is DVKVTQSSRYLVKRTGEKVFLECVQDMDHENMFWYRQDPGLGLRLIYFSYDVKMKEKGDIPEGYSVSREKKERFSLILESASTNQTSMYLCASSDSGTYNEQFFGPGTRLTVL.

This chain joins TRBV5-1 and TRBJ1-5; D not certain. The germline V gene encodes CDR1 SGHRS and CDR2 YFSETQ. Trimming removed 0 bases at V and 7 bases at J, with 11 bases between. CDR3 length: 14 residues. CDR3 in amino acids: CASSLESSAQPQHF. The CDR3 DNA reads TGCGCCAGCAGCTTGGAGTCCTCTGCCCAGCCCCAGCATTTT.

This clone was detected a few times. The genes are TRBV7-9 and TRBJ2-7; TRBD2 matches at 7 bases. Per germline, CDR1 SEHNR and CDR2 FQNEAQ (reference sequence). V trimming: 5 bases; J trimming: 2 bases; junction bases outside the gene matches: 12. CDR3 length: 16 residues. The CDR3 region has the DNA TGTGCCAGCAGCACGACTAGGACTAGAGTCCCCTACGAGCAGTACTTC. Protein product: CASSTTRTRVPYEQYF.

The chain joins TRBV9 to TRBJ1-3; 8 bases match TRBD1. V dropped 4 bases and J dropped 2; count of bases not matched to a gene: 5. The CDR3 covers 15 residues. Germline lookup yields CDR1 SGDLS and CDR2 YYNGEE. CDR3 sequence: CASSTPTGAGNTIYF. The CDR3 DNA is TGTGCCAGCAGCACACCGACAGGGGCTGGAAACACCATATATTTT.